This is a list of T cell receptor beta chains from one sample in a study of T-cell memory formation after mild COVID-19. TCRdb re-called the 5' RACE reads with MiXCR, one entry per CDR3 protein. The repertoire has roughly 510,000 distinct CDR3 sequences, roughly 17% of them found once; the top ten carry about 8.1%. Sequencing used PBMCs or a T cell subset sorted from them (not recorded which). All receptors come from an adult woman who had mild COVID-19 (a few samples of this study predate the infection). Cell type and time point are not known. Both conserved end residues are part of each CDR3. The D gene is left open where the match is weak. Only part of the rows carry a size: once, few, many, or a class if the clone is expanded.

j_gene,v_gene,d_gene,abundance,CDR3aa,CDR3nt
TRBJ1-2,TRBV7-9,TRBD1,NA,CASSLPTTGNYGYTF,TGTGCCAGCAGCCTCCCGACGACAGGGAACTATGGCTACACCTTC
TRBJ2-3,TRBV6-1,TRBD2,NA,CASSAQWTSGGRTDTQYF,TGTGCCAGCAGTGCTCAGTGGACTAGCGGGGGGCGCACAGATACGCAGTATTTT
TRBJ2-3,TRBV7-6,NA,NA,CASSLGVYTDTQYF,TGTGCCAGCAGCTTAGGCGTCTACACAGATACGCAGTATTTT
TRBJ2-5,TRBV7-3,NA,few,CASSESSRETQYF,TGTGCCAGCAGCGAATCTAGTAGGGAGACCCAGTACTTC
TRBJ2-1,TRBV6-1,TRBD2,NA,CATRLSGGANEQFF,TGTGCCACCAGACTTAGCGGGGGGGCCAATGAGCAGTTCTTC
TRBJ1-5,TRBV9,TRBD1,NA,CASSGGTGGWGNQPQHF,TGTGCCAGCAGCGGAGGGACAGGGGGCTGGGGCAATCAGCCCCAGCATTTT
TRBJ2-3,TRBV29-1,TRBD2,NA,CSVQRGRDTQYF,TGCAGCGTTCAGCGGGGGCGAGATACGCAGTATTTT
TRBJ2-7,TRBV10-3,TRBD2,few,CATREASGPYEQYF,TGTGCCACCAGGGAGGCTAGCGGACCCTACGAGCAGTACTTC
TRBJ2-1,TRBV20-1,TRBD2,few,CSAIGGALEQFF,TGCAGTGCTATCGGGGGGGCTTTGGAGCAGTTCTTC
TRBJ2-5,TRBV24-1,NA,few,CATSDLHEAGLGGETQYF,TGTGCCACCAGTGATTTGCATGAGGCAGGGTTGGGAGGAGAGACCCAGTACTTC
TRBJ1-1,TRBV2,NA,NA,CASSGSTNSEAFF,TGTGCCAGCAGTGGCAGCACAAATAGTGAAGCTTTCTTT
TRBJ2-1,TRBV20-1,NA,many,CSAQGPRVEFF,TGCAGTGCTCAGGGGCCCCGGGTGGAGTTCTTC
TRBJ2-2,TRBV4-1,NA,few,CASSQVGQINTGELFF,TGCGCCAGCAGCCAAGTTGGGCAGATTAACACCGGGGAGCTGTTTTTT
TRBJ2-7,TRBV5-1,TRBD1,NA,CASSPAGTGAYEQYF,TGCGCCAGCAGCCCCGCCGGGACAGGGGCCTACGAGCAGTACTTC
TRBJ1-5,TRBV30,NA,few,CAWSKGFRQPQHF,TGTGCCTGGAGTAAAGGGTTTCGGCAGCCCCAGCATTTT